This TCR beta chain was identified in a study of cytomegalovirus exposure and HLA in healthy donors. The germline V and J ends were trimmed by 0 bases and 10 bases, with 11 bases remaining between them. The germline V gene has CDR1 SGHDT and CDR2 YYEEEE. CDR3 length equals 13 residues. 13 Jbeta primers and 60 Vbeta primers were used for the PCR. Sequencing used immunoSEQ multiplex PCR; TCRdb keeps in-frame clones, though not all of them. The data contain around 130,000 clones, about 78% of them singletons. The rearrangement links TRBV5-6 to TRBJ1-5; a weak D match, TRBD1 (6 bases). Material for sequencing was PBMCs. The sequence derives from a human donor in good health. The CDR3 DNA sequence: TGTGCCAGCAGCTTGGCCAGGGGTGGCCCCCAGCATTTT. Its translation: CASSLARGGPQHF.